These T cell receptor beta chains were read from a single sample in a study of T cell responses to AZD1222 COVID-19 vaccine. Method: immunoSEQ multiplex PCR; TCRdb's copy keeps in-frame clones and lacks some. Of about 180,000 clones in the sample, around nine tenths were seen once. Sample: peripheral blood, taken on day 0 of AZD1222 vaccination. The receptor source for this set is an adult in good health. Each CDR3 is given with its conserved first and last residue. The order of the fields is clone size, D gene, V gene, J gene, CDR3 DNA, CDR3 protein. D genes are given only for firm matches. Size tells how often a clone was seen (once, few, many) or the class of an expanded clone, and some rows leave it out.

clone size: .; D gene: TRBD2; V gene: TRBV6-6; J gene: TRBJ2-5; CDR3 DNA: TGTGCCAGCAGTCGGGGTTTAGCGGGAGGGGCTAAAGAGACCCAGTACTTC; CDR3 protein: CASSRGLAGGAKETQYF
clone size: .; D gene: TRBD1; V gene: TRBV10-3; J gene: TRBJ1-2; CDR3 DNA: TGTGCCATCATGGGGGTCCGGGACAGGGGTGGCTACACCTTC; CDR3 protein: CAIMGVRDRGGYTF
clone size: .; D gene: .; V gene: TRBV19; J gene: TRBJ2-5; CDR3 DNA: TGTGCCAGTAGTATAGAAAGCCGGGAGACCCAGTACTTC; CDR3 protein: CASSIESRETQYF
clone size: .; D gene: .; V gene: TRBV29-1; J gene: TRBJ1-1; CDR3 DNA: TGCAGCGTTGTTAGGGGCGCGGGGACTGAAGCTTTCTTT; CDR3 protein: CSVVRGAGTEAFF
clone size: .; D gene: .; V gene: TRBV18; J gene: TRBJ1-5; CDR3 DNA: TGTGCCAGCTCACCACACTCAGGGACTCCCGTGGACCGGCATTTT; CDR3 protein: CASSPHSGTPVDRHF
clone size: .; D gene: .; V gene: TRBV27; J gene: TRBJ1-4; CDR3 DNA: TGTGCCAGCAGTCGGCAGCTAGCAACTAATGAAAAACTGTTTTTT; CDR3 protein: CASSRQLATNEKLFF
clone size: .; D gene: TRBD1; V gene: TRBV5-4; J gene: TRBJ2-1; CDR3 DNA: TGTGCCAGCAGCCAAGGACAGGGAAATTTCAATGAGCAGTTCTTC; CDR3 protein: CASSQGQGNFNEQFF
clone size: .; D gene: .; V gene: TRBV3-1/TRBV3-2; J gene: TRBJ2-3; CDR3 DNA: TGTGCCAGCAGCCAAGTCGGCACAGATACGCAGTATTTT; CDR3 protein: CASSQVGTDTQYF
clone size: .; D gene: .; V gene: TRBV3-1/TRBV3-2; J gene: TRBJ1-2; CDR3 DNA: TGTGCCAGCAGCCAAGTGAACTATGGCTACACCTTC; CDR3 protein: CASSQVNYGYTF
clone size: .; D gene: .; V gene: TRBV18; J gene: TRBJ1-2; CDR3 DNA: TGTGCCAGCTCACCACTGAGTTTTCAGGCCAGACCCATGGATGGCTACACCTTC; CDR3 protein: CASSPLSFQARPMDGYTF
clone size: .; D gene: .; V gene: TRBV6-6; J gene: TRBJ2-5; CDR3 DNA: TGTGCCAGCAGCCAGGGGAGAGAGACCCAGTACTTC; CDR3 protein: CASSQGRETQYF
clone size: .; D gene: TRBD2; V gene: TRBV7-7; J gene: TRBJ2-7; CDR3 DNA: TGTGCCAGCAGCCCGACTAGCGGGAGTATCCACGAGCAGTACTTC; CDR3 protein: CASSPTSGSIHEQYF
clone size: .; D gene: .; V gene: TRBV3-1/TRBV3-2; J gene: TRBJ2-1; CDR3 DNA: TGTGCCAGCAGCCAGGGAGGTACTCCGCAGTTCTTC; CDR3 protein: CASSQGGTPQFF
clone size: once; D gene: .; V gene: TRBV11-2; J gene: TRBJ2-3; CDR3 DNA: TGTGCCAGCAGATCAAGAAGGGCAGATACGCAGTATTTT; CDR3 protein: CASRSRRADTQYF
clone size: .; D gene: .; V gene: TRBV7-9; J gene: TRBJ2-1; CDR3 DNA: TGTGCCAGCAGCTTAATCAGCAATGAGCAGTTCTTC; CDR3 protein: CASSLISNEQFF
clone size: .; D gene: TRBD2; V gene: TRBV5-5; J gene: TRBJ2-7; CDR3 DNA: TGTGCCAGCAGCCCTGGACTAGCTTCCTCCTCCTACGAGCAGTACTTC; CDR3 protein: CASSPGLASSSYEQYF
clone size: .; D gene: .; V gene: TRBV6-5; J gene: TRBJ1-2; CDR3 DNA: TGTGCCAGCAGTTACTCGACCCACTATGGCTACACCTTC; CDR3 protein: CASSYSTHYGYTF
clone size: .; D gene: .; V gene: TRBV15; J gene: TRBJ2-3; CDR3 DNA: TGTGCCACCAGCAGAGGGGGAGATACGCAGTATTTT; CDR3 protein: CATSRGGDTQYF
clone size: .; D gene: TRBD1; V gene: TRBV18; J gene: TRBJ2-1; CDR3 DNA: TGTGCCAGCTCACCCGGGGACAGGGTCTACAATGAGCAGTTCTTC; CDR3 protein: CASSPGDRVYNEQFF
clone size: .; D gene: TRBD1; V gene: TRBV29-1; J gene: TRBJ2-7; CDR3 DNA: TGCAGCGCCTACTACGTAATACAGGGGGGCTACGAGCAGTACTTC; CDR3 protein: CSAYYVIQGGYEQYF
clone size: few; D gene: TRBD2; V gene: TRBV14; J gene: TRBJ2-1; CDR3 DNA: TGTGCCAGCAGCCCGGTGGCGGGAGGTGGAAATGAGCAGTTCTTC; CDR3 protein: CASSPVAGGGNEQFF
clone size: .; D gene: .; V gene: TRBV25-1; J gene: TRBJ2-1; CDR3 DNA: TGTGCCAGTCGGTCGGGGACGGAGAGGAATGAGCAGTTCTTC; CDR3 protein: CASRSGTERNEQFF
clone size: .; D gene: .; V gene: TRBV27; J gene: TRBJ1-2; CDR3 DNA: TGTGCCAGCAGTTTATTCCCCCAGCCGGGAAATTGGGGGGGCGGCTACACCTTC; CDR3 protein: CASSLFPQPGNWGGGYTF
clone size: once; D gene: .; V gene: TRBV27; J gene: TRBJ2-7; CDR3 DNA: TGTGCCAGCAGTTTATCCCCTATTCCGGGGAACGAGCAGTACTTC; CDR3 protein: CASSLSPIPGNEQYF
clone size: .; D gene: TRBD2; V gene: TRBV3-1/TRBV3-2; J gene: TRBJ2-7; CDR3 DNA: TGTGCCAGCAGCGGAAGTTTAGGGAGGGTTCGGGGCTACGAGCAGTACTTC; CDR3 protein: CASSGSLGRVRGYEQYF
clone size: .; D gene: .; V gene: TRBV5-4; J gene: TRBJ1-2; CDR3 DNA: TGTGCCAGCAGCTTGGATGGGGGGTTCTATGGCTACACCTTC; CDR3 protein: CASSLDGGFYGYTF
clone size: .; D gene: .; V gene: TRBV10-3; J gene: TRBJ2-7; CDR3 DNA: TGTGCCATCGGCCAAGGATACGAGCAGTACTTC; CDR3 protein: CAIGQGYEQYF
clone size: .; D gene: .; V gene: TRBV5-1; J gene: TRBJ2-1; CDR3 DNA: TGCGCCAGCAGCCGCGCTGGCGGCGACTACAATGAGCAGTTCTTC; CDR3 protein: CASSRAGGDYNEQFF
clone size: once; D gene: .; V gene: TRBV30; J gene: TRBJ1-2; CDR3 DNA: TGTGCCTGGAGTCCTACAGGGACCTACTATGGCTACACCTTC; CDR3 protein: CAWSPTGTYYGYTF
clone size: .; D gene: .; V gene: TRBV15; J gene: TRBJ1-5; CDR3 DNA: TGTGCCACCAGTCGGGGGGTGTATGAGGTAGGAAATCAGCCCCAGCATTTT; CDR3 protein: CATSRGVYEVGNQPQHF
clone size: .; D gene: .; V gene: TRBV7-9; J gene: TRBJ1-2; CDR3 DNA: TGTGCCAGCAGCGTTCAGGACCCCCACTATGGCTACACCTTC; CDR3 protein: CASSVQDPHYGYTF
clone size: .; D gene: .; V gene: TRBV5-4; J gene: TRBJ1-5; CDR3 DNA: TGTGCCAGCAGCTCAAGACCGATGAATCAGCCCCAGCATTTT; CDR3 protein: CASSSRPMNQPQHF
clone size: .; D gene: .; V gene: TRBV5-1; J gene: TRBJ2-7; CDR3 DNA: TGCGCCAGCAGCCCACAGGGTAGCTCCTACGAGCAGTACTTC; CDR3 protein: CASSPQGSSYEQYF
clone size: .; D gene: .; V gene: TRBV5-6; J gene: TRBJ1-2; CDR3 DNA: TGTGCCAGCAGCTCCTTCGGGTCCGCGGGCTACACCTTC; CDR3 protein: CASSSFGSAGYTF
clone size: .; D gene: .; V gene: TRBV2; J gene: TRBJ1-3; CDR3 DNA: TGTGCCAGCAGACTACTAGGCTCTGGAAACACCATATATTTT; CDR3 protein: CASRLLGSGNTIYF
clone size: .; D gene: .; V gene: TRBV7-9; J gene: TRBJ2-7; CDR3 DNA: TGTGCCAGCAGCTTAGCGGGGGACAACGAGCAGTACTTC; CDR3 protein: CASSLAGDNEQYF